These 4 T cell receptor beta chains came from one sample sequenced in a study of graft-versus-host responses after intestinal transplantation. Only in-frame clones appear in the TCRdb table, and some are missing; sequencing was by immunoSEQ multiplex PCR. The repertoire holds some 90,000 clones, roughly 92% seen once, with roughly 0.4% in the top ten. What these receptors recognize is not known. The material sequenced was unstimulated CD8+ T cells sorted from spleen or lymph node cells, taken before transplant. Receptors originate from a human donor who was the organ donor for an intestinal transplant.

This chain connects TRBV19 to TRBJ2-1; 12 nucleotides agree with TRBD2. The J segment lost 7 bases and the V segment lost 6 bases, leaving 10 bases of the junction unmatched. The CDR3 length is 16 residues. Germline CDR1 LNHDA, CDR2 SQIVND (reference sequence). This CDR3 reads CASRTSGGHLGNEQFF. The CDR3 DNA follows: TGTGCCAGTAGGACTAGCGGGGGCCACCTTGGGAATGAGCAGTTCTTC.

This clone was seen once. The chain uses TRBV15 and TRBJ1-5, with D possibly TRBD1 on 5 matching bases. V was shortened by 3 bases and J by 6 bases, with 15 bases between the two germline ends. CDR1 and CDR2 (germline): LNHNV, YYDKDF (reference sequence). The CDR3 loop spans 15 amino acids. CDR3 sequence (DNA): TGTGCCACCAGCAGCTCCGGGACTCCTGGTCAGCCCCAGCATTTT. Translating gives CATSSSGTPGQPQHF.

Here the CDR3 reads CASSLGTGSQETQYF. For the CDR3, the DNA is TGTGCCAGCAGCTTAGGGACAGGGAGTCAAGAGACCCAGTACTTC. This chain links TRBV7-6 with TRBJ2-5; 8 nucleotides align to TRBD1. The J segment lost 2 bases and the V segment lost 1 base, leaving 3 bases of the junction unmatched. The CDR3 length is 15 residues. Germline CDR1 SGHVS, CDR2 FNYEAQ.

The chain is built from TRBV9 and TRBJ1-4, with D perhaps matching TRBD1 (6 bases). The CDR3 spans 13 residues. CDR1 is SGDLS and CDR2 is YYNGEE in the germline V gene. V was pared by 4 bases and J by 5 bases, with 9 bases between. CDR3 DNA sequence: TGTGCCAGCAGCCAGGGGCAGAATGAAAAACTGTTTTTT. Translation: CASSQGQNEKLFF.